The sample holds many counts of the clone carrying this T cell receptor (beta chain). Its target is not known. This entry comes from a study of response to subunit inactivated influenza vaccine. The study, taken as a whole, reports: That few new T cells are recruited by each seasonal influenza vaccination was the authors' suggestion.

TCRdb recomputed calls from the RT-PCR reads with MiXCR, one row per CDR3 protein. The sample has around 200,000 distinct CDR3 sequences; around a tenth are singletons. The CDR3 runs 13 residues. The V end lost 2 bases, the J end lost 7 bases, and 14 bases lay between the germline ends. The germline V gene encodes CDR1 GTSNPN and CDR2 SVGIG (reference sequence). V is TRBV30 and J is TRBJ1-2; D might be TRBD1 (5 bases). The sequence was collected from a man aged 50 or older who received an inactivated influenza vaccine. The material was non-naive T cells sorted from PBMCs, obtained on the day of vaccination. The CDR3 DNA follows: TGTGCCTGGAGTACAGGTCCAGTGCGTGGCTACACCTTC. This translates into CAWSTGPVRGYTF.